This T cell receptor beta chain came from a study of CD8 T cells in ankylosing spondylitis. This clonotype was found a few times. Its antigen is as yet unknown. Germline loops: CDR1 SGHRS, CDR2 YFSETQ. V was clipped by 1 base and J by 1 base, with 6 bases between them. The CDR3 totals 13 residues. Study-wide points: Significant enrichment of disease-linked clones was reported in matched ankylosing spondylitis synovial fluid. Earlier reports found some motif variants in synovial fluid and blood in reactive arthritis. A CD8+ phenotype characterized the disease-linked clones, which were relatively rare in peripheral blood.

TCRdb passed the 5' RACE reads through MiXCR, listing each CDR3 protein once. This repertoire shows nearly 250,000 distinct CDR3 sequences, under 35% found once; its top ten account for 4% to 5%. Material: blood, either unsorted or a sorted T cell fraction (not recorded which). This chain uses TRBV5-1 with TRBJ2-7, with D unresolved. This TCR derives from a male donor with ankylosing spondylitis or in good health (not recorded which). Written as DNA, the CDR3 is TGCGCCAGCAGCTTGACTGATTCCTACGAGCAGTACTTC. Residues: CASSLTDSYEQYF.